In its sample, the clone carrying this TCR beta chain was seen many times. This entry comes from a study of T cells in Graves' hyperthyroidism and ophthalmopathy. Germline V lookup: CDR1 LGHNT, CDR2 FRNRAP. This CDR3 has 14 residues. The V end was cut by 6 bases, the J end by 1 base, with 12 bases between. Researchers amplified the TCR beta CDR3 regions from RNA transcripts. The HTBI set primed first-round TCR CDR3 RT-PCR. TCRdb reprocessed the multiplex PCR reads via MiXCR and lists one record per CDR3 protein. The sample has some 370,000 distinct CDR3 sequences; roughly a sixth are singletons. The V and J genes are TRBV12-5 and TRBJ1-1, with a possible D match to TRBD1 (5 bases). The sequence was obtained from a woman aged 25 to 39 with Graves' hyperthyroidism that later progressed to Graves' ophthalmopathy. Sequenced material: blood. Written as DNA, the CDR3 is TGTGCTAGTGGCAACGGGGCGTCGAACACTGAAGCTTTCTTT. Its translation: CASGNGASNTEAFF.